This entry lists 7 T cell receptor beta chains sequenced from one sample in a study of blood T cell repertoires in COVID-19. Clones were read by immunoSEQ multiplex PCR, and TCRdb kept only the in-frame ones, dropping some. The sample includes 210,000 or so clones, under 90% of them seen just once. Sequencing was done on a sample of peripheral blood. These receptors were taken from a human donor in a cohort sampled during active COVID-19.

This chain links TRBV18 with TRBJ1-6; 7 bases agree with TRBD1. Germline CDR1 is KGHSH and CDR2 is LQKENI. This CDR3 is 16 amino acids long. V trimming: 3 bases; J trimming: 4 bases; junction bases outside the gene matches: 6. The CDR3 region has the DNA TGTGCCAGCTCACCTCCCGGGACAGCTTATAATTCACCCCTCCACTTT. Protein product: CASSPPGTAYNSPLHF.

This sequence joins TRBV18 and TRBJ2-7, with TRBD2 as a possible D gene (6 bases). Germline V CDR1 and CDR2: KGHSH, LQKENI. The CDR3 is 16 amino acids. Trimming stripped 3 bases from V and 0 bases from J, with 15 bases between. For the CDR3, the DNA is TGTGCCAGCTCACCTGGACTAATTCAGGCCTCCTACGAGCAGTACTTC. Encoded protein: CASSPGLIQASYEQYF.

The chain is built from TRBV19 and TRBJ1-5, with D possibly TRBD1 on 5 matching bases. CDR3 length: 12 amino acids. The V end was cut by 6 bases, the J end by 6 bases, with 9 bases between. Germline V gives CDR1 LNHDA, CDR2 SQIVND (reference sequence). The CDR3 DNA is TGTGCCAGTAGCTCCGGGGGTCAGCCCCAGCATTTT. Translation gives CASSSGGQPQHF.

This clone was seen a handful of times. The chain links TRBV5-6 to TRBJ2-3, with 7 bases matching TRBD1. Germline CDR1 SGHDT, CDR2 YYEEEE. V trimming: 4 bases; J trimming: 3 bases; junction bases outside the gene matches: 11. CDR3 length equals 16 residues. In DNA form, the CDR3 reads TGTGCCAGCAGCCCCGTACAGGGGATGATTACAGATACGCAGTATTTT. Translated, it gives CASSPVQGMITDTQYF.

The genes are TRBV5-1 and TRBJ1-2; D may be TRBD1 (5 bases). The ends were cut back, 4 bases at V and 5 bases at J, with 12 bases in the middle. Per the germline V gene, CDR1 is SGHRS and CDR2 is YFSETQ. The CDR3 runs to 13 residues. The CDR3 nucleotides are TGCGCCAGCAGCCCAGGGACTTTTTATGGCTACACCTTC. Its protein is CASSPGTFYGYTF.

The chain is built from TRBV3-1 (or the pseudogene TRBV3-2) and TRBJ1-5; TRBD1 agrees at 7 bases. The CDR3 consists of 13 residues. J gave up 7 bases and V 3 bases, and 3 bases lay outside the gene matches. Looked up from germline, CDR1 is LGHDT and CDR2 is YNNKEL (reference sequence). In DNA, the CDR3 is TGTGCCAGCAGCCAGACAGGGTACCAGCCCCAGCATTTT. Protein product: CASSQTGYQPQHF.

The chain joins TRBV27 to TRBJ2-1, with 9 nucleotides matching TRBD2. CDR3 size: 15 residues. The V segment lost 0 bases and the J segment 6 bases; nucleotides outside the gene matches: 3. Germline CDR1 MNHEY, CDR2 SMNVEV (reference sequence). For the CDR3, the DNA is TGTGCCAGCAGTTTATCAGCGGGAGGTACCAATGAGCAGTTCTTC. Translated, it gives CASSLSAGGTNEQFF.